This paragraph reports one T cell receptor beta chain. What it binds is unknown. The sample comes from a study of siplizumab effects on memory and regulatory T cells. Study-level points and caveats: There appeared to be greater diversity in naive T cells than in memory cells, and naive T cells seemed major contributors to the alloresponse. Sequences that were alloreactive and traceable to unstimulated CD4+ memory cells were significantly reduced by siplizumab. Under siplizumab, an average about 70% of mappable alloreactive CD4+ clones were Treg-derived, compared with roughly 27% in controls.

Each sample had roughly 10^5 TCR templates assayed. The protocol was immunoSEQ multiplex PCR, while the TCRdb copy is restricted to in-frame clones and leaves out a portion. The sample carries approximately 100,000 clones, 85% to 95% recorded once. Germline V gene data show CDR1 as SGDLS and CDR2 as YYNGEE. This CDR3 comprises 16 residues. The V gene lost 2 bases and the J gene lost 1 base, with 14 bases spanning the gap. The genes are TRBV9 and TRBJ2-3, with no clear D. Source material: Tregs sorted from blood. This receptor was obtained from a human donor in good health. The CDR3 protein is CASSVHILGGTDTQYF. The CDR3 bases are TGTGCCAGCAGCGTCCATATTTTGGGTGGCACAGATACGCAGTATTTT.